This TCR beta chain was captured in a study of identical twins. TCRdb called the 5' RACE reads again in MiXCR, with one record for every CDR3 protein. The repertoire has around 690,000 distinct CDR3 sequences, over 20% of them found once; the top ten carry around 4.4%. Trimming removed 6 bases at V and 6 bases at J, with 9 bases between. The CDR3 has 12 amino acids. Per germline, CDR1 MNHEY and CDR2 SMNVEV (reference sequence). This clonotype was seen a few times. This same sample was also part of a study on T cells expressing NK-cell markers. In that study: Sorted CD3+CD56-NKG2C+, CD3+CD56+NKG2C+ and CD3+CD56+NKG2C- T cells supplied the TCR beta repertoires. Among the eight sequenced donors, seven tested HCMV-seropositive and one tested seronegative. Among the experiments, several used an anti-gamma-delta TCR antibody to restrict sorting to alpha-beta TCR T cells. Top CD8+ clonotypes included the dominant CD3+CD56+NKG2C+ clonotypes in several donors.

Sequenced input: PBMCs. V gene TRBV27 combines with J gene TRBJ2-1, with D possibly matching TRBD1 (6 bases). The TCR comes from a woman between 18 and 29 years old in good health. CDR3 residues: CASRLGANEQFF. The CDR3 DNA reads TGTGCCAGCAGGCTGGGGGCCAATGAGCAGTTCTTC.